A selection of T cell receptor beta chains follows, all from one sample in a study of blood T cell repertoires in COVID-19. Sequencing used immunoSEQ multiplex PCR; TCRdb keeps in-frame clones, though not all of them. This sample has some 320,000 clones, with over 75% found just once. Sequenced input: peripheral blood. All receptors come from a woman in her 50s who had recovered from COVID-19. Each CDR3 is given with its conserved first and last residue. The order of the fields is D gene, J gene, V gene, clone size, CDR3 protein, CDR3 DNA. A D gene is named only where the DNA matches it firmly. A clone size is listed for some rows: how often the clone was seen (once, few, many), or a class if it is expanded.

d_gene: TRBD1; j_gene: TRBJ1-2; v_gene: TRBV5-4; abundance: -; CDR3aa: CASSRQGVYGYTF; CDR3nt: TGTGCCAGCAGCCGACAGGGGGTCTATGGCTACACCTTC
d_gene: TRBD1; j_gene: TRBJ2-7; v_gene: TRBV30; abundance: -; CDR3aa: CAWSGQGREQYF; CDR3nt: TGTGCCTGGAGTGGACAGGGGCGCGAGCAGTACTTC
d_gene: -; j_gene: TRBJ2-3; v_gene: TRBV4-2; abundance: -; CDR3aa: CASSPGSKDTQYF; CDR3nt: TGTGCCAGCAGCCCCGGGAGCAAAGATACGCAGTATTTT
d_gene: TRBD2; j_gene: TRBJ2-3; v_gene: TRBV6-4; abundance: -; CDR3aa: CATGRRAGGPGDTQYF; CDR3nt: TGTGCCACCGGCCGTCGGGCGGGAGGGCCTGGAGATACGCAGTATTTT
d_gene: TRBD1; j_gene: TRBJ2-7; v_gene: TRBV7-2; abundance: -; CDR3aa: CASSSRDSTYEQYF; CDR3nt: TGTGCCAGCAGCTCGAGGGACAGTACCTACGAGCAGTACTTC
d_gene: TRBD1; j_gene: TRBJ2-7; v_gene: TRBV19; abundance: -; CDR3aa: CASSGTGRSAGDEQYF; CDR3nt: TGTGCCAGTAGTGGGACAGGGCGCTCCGCGGGCGACGAGCAGTACTTC
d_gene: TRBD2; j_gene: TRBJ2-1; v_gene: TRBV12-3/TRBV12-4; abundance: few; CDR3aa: CASNARGGNEQFF; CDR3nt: TGTGCCAGCAACGCGCGGGGGGGCAATGAGCAGTTCTTC
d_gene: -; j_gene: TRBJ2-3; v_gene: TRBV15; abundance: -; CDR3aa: CATSRDLATPADTQYF; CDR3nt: TGTGCCACCAGCAGAGATCTCGCGACACCCGCAGATACGCAGTATTTT
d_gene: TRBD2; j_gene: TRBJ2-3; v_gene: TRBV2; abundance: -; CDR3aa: CANRRTSGSSDTQYF; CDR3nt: TGTGCCAATAGGAGGACTAGCGGGAGTTCAGATACGCAGTATTTT
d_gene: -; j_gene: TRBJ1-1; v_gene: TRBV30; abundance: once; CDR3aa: CAWTGMNTEAFF; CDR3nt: TGTGCCTGGACAGGGATGAACACTGAAGCTTTCTTT
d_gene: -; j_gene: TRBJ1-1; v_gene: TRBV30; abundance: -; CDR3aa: CAWNMFLNTEAFF; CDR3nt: TGTGCCTGGAATATGTTTTTGAACACTGAAGCTTTCTTT
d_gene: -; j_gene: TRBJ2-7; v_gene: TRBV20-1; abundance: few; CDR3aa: CSATGYNEQYF; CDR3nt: TGCAGTGCTACAGGGTATAACGAGCAGTACTTC
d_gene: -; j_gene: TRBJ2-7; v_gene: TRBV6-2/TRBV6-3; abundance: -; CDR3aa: CASSREDFEQYF; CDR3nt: TGTGCCAGCAGTCGAGAGGACTTCGAGCAGTACTTC
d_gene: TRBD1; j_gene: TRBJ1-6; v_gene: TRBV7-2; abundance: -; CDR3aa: CASSLVGTANSPLHF; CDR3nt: TGTGCCAGCAGCTTAGTAGGGACAGCTAATTCACCCCTCCACTTT
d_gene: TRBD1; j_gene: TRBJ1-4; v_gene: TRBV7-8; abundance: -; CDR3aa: CASSYGTGRIITNEKLFF; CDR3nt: TGTGCCAGCAGCTACGGGACAGGGCGGATTATTACTAATGAAAAACTGTTTTTT
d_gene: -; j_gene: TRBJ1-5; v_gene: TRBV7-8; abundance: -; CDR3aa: CASSALPNQPQHF; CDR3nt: TGTGCCAGCAGCGCGTTACCAAATCAGCCCCAGCATTTT
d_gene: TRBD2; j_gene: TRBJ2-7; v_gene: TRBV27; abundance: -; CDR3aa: CASSPGTSGNNEQYF; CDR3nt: TGTGCCAGCAGCCCAGGGACTAGCGGGAACAACGAGCAGTACTTC